The 8 T cell receptor beta chains below were found in one sample sequenced in a study of T cells in Graves' hyperthyroidism and ophthalmopathy. Amplification of TCR beta CDR3 regions used RNA as the template. The HTBI set primed first-round TCR CDR3 RT-PCR. TCRdb re-called the multiplex PCR reads with MiXCR, one entry per CDR3 protein. The data show 250,000 to 300,000 distinct CDR3 sequences, 15% to 20% seen once. Sample: blood. Receptors were obtained from a man aged 50 to 59 with Graves' ophthalmopathy.

This clonotype was seen at least ten times. The rearrangement links TRBV5-1 to TRBJ2-1, with 11 positions matching TRBD2. This CDR3 region has 15 residues. V lost 2 bases to trimming and J lost 6 bases; unmatched junction nucleotides: 4. The germline V gene has CDR1 SGHRS and CDR2 YFSETQ. The CDR3 DNA sequence: TGCGCCAGCAGCTTTAGCGGGAGGGCCTTCAATGAGCAGTTCTTC. Translation gives CASSFSGRAFNEQFF.

This clonotype occurred a few times. The chain joins TRBV24-1 to TRBJ1-5; perhaps TRBD1 as D (6 bases). This CDR3 has 14 amino acids. The V and J ends lost 0 bases and 5 bases respectively, with 7 bases between them. From germline, CDR1 is KGHDR and CDR2 SFDVKD. The CDR3 DNA is TGTGCCACCAGTGATTTGAGGGGGGATCAGCCCCAGCATTTT. Protein product: CATSDLRGDQPQHF.

The chain is built from TRBV29-1 and TRBJ1-2; 12 bases match TRBD1. Germline CDR1 and CDR2: SQVTM and ANQGSEA. The V gene end was trimmed by 5 bases and the J gene end by 8 bases; junction bases not matched to a gene: 12. This CDR3 is built from 15 residues. Written as DNA, the CDR3 is TGCAGCGTTCGGACCCCGGGACAGGGGGCGGAAGGCTACACCTTC. It translates to CSVRTPGQGAEGYTF.

This clonotype was observed many times. The J gene is TRBJ1-1, the V gene TRBV6-1, with a possible D match to TRBD1 (5 bases). Trimming removed 5 bases from V and 7 bases from J, with 11 bases in between. The CDR3 has 12 amino acids. Germline assignment: CDR1 MNHNS and CDR2 SASEGT. The CDR3 is CASSLSTGEAFF. CDR3 nucleotide sequence: TGTGCCAGCAGTCTTTCTACAGGTGAAGCTTTCTTT.

The J gene is TRBJ2-3, the V gene TRBV5-1; D tentatively reads TRBD1 or TRBD2 (5 bases each). This CDR3 spans 14 amino acids. Trimming shortened V by 5 bases and J by 4 bases, and 14 bases separated the two germline ends. Germline V gene sequence: CDR1 SGHRS, CDR2 YFSETQ. The CDR3 here is CASRGYRGPDTQYF. CDR3 bases: TGCGCCAGCAGGGGTTATCGGGGACCAGATACGCAGTATTTT.

With respect to this clonotype: A read error may explain this, as a much larger clone is one base away. The rearrangement joins TRBV11-2 to TRBJ2-4; maybe TRBD2 (5 bases). CDR1 and CDR2 from the germline V gene are SGHAT and FQNNGV. Trimming took off 1 base at V and 7 bases at J, with 11 bases between the two ends. The CDR3 spans 14 residues. The CDR3 loop reads CASSLGGHRNIQYF. The DNA for the CDR3 is TGTGCCAGCAGCTTAGGAGGGCATCGGAACATTCAGTACTTC.

The chain employs TRBV6-1 and TRBJ1-1; TRBD1 matches 7 bases. The trim removed 8 bases at V and 1 base at J, leaving 7 bases unmatched. The CDR3 has 14 residues. The V gene's germline CDR1 is MNHNS and CDR2 SASEGT. The CDR3 DNA reads TGTGCCAGCGGCCTCGGGACAGCGAACACTGAAGCTTTCTTT. Translating it yields CASGLGTANTEAFF.

In its sample, this clonotype was seen a few times. Here the CDR3 reads CASSQIRGRETQYF. CDR3 in DNA: TGTGCCAGCAGCCAAATAAGGGGTAGGGAGACCCAGTACTTC. The chain links TRBV3-1 to TRBJ2-5; a weak D match, TRBD1 (5 bases). Germline V CDR1 and CDR2: LGHDT, YNNKEL (reference sequence). The CDR3 totals 14 residues. Trimming took off 2 bases at V and 5 bases at J, with 12 bases between the two ends.